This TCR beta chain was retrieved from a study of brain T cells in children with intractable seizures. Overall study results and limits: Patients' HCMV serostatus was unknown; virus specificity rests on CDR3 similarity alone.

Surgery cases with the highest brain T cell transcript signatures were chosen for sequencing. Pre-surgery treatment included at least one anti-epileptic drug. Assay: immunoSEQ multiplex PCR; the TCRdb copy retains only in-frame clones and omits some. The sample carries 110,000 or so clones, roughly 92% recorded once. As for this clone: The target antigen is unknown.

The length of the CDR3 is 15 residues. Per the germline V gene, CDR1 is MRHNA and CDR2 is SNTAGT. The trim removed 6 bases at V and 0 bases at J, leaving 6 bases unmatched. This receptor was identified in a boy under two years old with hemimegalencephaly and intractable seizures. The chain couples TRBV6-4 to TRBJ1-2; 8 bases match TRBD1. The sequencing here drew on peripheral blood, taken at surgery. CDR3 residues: CASRETGGANYGYTF. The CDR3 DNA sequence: TGTGCCAGCAGGGAAACAGGGGGAGCTAACTATGGCTACACCTTC.